This TCR beta chain was sequenced during a study of shared clonotypes between healthy human individuals. Study details: Every donor yielded three CD4 naive, three CD4 memory, two CD8 naive and one CD8 memory plate.

V dropped 1 base and J dropped 0 bases, with 4 bases sitting between them. The length of the CDR3 is 14 residues. Per germline, CDR1 SGHVS and CDR2 FNYEAQ. Assay used: immunoSEQ multiplex PCR; TCRdb lists only in-frame clones, some missing. The table lists approximately 1,500,000 clones, roughly 97% of them singletons. The sequence derives from a man aged 30-40 years in good health. The sequenced sample consisted of naive CD4+ T cells sorted from blood. Indicated subset: CD45RA+ positively selected. The genes are TRBV7-6 and TRBJ1-3, with unresolved D. As DNA, the CDR3 is TGTGCCAGCAGCTTAGGCCCCTCTGGAAACACCATATATTTT. This codes for CASSLGPSGNTIYF.